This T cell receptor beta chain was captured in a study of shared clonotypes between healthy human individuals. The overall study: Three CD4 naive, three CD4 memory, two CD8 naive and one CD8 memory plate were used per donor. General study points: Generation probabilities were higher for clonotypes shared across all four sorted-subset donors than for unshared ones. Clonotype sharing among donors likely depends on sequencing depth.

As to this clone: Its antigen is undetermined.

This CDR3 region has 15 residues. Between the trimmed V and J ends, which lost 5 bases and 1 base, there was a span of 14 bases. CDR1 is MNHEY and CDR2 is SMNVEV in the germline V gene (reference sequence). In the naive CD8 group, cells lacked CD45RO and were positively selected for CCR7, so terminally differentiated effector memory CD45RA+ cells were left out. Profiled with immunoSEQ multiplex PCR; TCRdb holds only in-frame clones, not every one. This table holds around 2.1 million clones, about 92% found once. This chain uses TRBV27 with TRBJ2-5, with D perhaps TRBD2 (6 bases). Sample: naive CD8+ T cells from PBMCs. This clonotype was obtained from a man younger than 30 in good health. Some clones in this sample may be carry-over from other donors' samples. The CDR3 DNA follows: TGTGCCAGCAGTCCCCGGTCGGGGGTCCAAGAGACCCAGTACTTC. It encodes CASSPRSGVQETQYF.